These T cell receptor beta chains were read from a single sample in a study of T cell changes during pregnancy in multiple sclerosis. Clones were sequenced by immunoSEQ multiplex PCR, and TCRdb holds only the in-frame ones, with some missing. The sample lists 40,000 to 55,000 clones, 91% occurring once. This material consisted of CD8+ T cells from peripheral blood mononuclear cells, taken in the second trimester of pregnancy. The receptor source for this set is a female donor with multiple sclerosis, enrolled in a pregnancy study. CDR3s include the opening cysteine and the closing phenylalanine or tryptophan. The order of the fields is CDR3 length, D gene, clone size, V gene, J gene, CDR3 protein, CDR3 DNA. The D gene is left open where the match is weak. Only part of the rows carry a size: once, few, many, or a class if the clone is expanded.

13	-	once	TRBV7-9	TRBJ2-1	CASSLSIRDEQFF	TGTGCCAGCAGCTTAAGCATACGGGATGAGCAGTTCTTC
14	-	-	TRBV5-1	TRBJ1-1	CASSLTTENTEAFF	TGCGCCAGCAGCTTGACGACAGAGAACACTGAAGCTTTCTTT
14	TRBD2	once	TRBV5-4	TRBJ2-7	CASSLLAGPDEQYF	TGTGCCAGCAGCTTGCTAGCGGGGCCCGACGAGCAGTACTTC
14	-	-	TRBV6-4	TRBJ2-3	CASSDWAGADTQYF	TGTGCCAGCAGTGACTGGGCGGGTGCAGATACGCAGTATTTT
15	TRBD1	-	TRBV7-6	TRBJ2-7	CASSPSGTGGKVQYF	TGTGCCAGCAGCCCCTCCGGGACAGGGGGCAAAGTGCAGTACTTC
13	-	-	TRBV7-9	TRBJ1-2	CASSLGGGYGYTF	TGTGCCAGCAGCCTAGGGGGGGGATATGGCTACACCTTC
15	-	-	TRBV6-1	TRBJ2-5	CASSEKPGIGETQYF	TGTGCCAGCAGTGAAAAGCCAGGGATCGGGGAGACCCAGTACTTC
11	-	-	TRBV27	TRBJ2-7	CASWDNIEQYF	TGTGCCAGTTGGGACAATATCGAGCAGTACTTC
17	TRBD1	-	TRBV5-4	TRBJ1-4	CASSLKQGFATDEKLFF	TGTGCCAGCAGCTTGAAACAGGGGTTTGCTACAGATGAAAAACTGTTTTTT
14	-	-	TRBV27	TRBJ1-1	CASSLGHPNTEAFF	TGTGCCAGCAGTCTGGGACACCCGAACACTGAAGCTTTCTTT
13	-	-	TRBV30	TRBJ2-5	CAWSVPSQETQYF	TGTGCCTGGAGTGTACCCAGCCAAGAGACCCAGTACTTC
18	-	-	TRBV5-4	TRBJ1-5	CASSSLSLQTGPDQPQHF	TGTGCCAGCAGCTCCCTTAGCCTCCAGACAGGCCCCGATCAGCCCCAGCATTTT
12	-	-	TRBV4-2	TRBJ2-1	CASSQVGVRQFF	TGTGCCAGCAGCCAAGTAGGGGTCAGACAGTTCTTC
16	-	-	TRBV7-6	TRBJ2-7	CASSPSPGTFSYEQYF	TGTGCCAGCAGCCCCTCCCCCGGGACATTCTCCTACGAGCAGTACTTC
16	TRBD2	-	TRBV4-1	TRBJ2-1	CASSQDRRGDDNEQFF	TGCGCCAGCAGCCAAGATCGGCGGGGGGATGACAATGAGCAGTTCTTC
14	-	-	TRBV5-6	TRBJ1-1	CASSFGTSPSVAFF	TGTGCCAGCAGCTTTGGGACTTCGCCATCTGTAGCTTTCTTT
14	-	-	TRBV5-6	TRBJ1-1	CASSLGAGWTEAFF	TGTGCCAGCAGCTTGGGGGCAGGGTGGACTGAAGCTTTCTTT
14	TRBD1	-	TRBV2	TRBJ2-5	CASSDRGRGETQYF	TGTGCCAGCAGTGACAGGGGGCGCGGAGAGACCCAGTACTTC
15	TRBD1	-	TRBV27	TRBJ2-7	CASSPSGQGAYEQYF	TGTGCCAGCAGTCCTTCCGGACAGGGGGCCTACGAGCAGTACTTC
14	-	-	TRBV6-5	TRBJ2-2	CASSYSGEQGELFF	TGTGCCAGCAGTTACTCCGGGGAGCAGGGGGAGCTGTTTTTT
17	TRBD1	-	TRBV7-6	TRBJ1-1	CASSLEQGAYGNTEAFF	TGTGCCAGCAGCTTGGAACAGGGGGCGTATGGGAACACTGAAGCTTTCTTT
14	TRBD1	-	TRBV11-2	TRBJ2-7	CASSPGTGFLEQYF	TGTGCCAGCAGTCCTGGGACAGGGTTTTTAGAGCAGTACTTC
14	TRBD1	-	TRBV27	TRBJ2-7	CASSYGQGATEQYF	TGTGCCAGCAGTTACGGACAGGGGGCAACCGAGCAGTACTTC
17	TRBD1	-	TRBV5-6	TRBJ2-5	CASMGLRQGGPRETQYF	TGTGCCAGCATGGGGCTAAGACAGGGGGGCCCCCGAGAGACCCAGTACTTC
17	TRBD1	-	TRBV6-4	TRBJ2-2	CASSDSADRGLTGELFF	TGTGCCAGCAGTGACTCGGCGGACAGGGGGCTGACCGGGGAGCTGTTTTTT
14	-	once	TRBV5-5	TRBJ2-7	CASSGDRSSYEQYF	TGTGCCAGCAGCGGAGACAGGTCCTCCTACGAGCAGTACTTC
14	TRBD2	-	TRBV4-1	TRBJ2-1	CASSPPGTINEQFF	TGCGCCAGCAGCCCCCCCGGGACTATCAATGAGCAGTTCTTC
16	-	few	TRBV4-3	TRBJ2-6	CASSQDRGSGANVLTF	TGCGCCAGCAGCCAAGATCGCGGGTCTGGGGCCAACGTCCTGACTTTC
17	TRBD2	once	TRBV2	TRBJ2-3	CASTPFSGGADADTQYF	TGTGCCAGTACTCCCTTTAGCGGGGGGGCCGATGCAGATACGCAGTATTTT
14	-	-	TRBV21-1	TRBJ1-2	CASSREDRDDGYTF	TGTGCCAGCAGCAGAGAAGACAGGGACGATGGCTACACCTTC
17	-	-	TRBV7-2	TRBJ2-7	CASSLPELVGTHYEQYF	TGTGCCAGCAGCTTACCGGAACTTGTCGGGACACATTACGAGCAGTACTTC
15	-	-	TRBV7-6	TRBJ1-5	CASSLGGAVDQPQHF	TGTGCCAGCAGCTTAGGGGGCGCGGTCGATCAGCCCCAGCATTTT
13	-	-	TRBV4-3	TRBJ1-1	CASSQVARSEAFF	TGCGCCAGCAGCCAAGTCGCCAGGTCTGAAGCTTTCTTT
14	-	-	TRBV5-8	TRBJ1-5	CASSLDPGNQPQHF	TGTGCCAGCAGCTTGGATCCGGGAAATCAGCCCCAGCATTTT
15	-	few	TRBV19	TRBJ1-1	CASSIVAGGNTEAFF	TGTGCCAGTAGTATAGTTGCGGGGGGGAACACTGAAGCTTTCTTT
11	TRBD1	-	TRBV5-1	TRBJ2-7	CASTGGYEQYF	TGCGCCAGCACAGGGGGTTACGAGCAGTACTTC
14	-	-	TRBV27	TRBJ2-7	CASSSTGLSYEQYF	TGTGCCAGCAGTTCCACAGGGTTATCCTACGAGCAGTACTTC
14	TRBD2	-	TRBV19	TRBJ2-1	CASRGLAGDNEQFF	TGTGCCAGTAGGGGCCTAGCGGGGGACAATGAGCAGTTCTTC
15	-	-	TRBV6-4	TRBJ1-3	CASSDSRADGNTIYF	TGTGCCAGCAGTGACTCGCGGGCGGATGGAAACACCATATATTTT
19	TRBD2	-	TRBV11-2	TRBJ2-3	CASSPAPEASGGVTDTQYF	TGTGCCAGCAGCCCGGCCCCCGAGGCTAGCGGGGGGGTCACAGATACGCAGTATTTT
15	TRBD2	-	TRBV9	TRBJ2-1	CASSVAGGNNNEQFF	TGTGCCAGCAGCGTAGCGGGGGGAAACAACAATGAGCAGTTCTTC
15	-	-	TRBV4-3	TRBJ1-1	CASSQDISAGLEAFF	TGCGCCAGCAGCCAAGATATATCGGCGGGCCTTGAAGCTTTCTTT
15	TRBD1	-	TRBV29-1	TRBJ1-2	CSVDMSGGHIYGYTF	TGCAGCGTTGATATGTCAGGGGGGCACATCTATGGCTACACCTTC
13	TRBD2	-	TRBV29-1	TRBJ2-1	CSVPRSLAGGWFF	TGCAGCGTTCCCCGGAGTCTAGCGGGAGGGTGGTTCTTC
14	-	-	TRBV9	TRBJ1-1	CASSPGQGTTEAFF	TGTGCCAGCAGCCCGGGGCAGGGGACGACTGAAGCTTTCTTT
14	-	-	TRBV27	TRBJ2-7	CASSLSGSSYEQYF	TGTGCCAGCAGTTTGTCCGGGTCTTCCTACGAGCAGTACTTC
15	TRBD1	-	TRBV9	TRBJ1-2	CASSLGDSLFYGYTF	TGTGCCAGCAGCCTGGGGGACAGCCTCTTCTATGGCTACACCTTC
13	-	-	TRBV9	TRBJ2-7	CASSQGATYEQYF	TGTGCCAGCAGCCAAGGGGCGACCTACGAGCAGTACTTC
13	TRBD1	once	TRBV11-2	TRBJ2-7	CASRDRGFYEQYF	TGTGCCAGCCGGGACAGGGGGTTTTACGAGCAGTACTTC
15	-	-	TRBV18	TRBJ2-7	CASSPPPGLSYEQYF	TGTGCCAGCTCACCACCCCCTGGACTCTCCTACGAGCAGTACTTC
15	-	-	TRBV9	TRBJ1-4	CASSGGPLGDEKLFF	TGTGCCAGCAGCGGTGGGCCGCTAGGGGATGAAAAACTGTTTTTT
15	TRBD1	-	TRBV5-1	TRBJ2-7	CASSLAAGGGYEQYF	TGCGCCAGCAGCTTGGCGGCAGGGGGTGGCTACGAGCAGTACTTC
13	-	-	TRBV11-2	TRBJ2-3	CASSLGTRSAQYF	TGTGCCAGCAGCTTAGGTACTAGATCCGCGCAGTATTTT